These 3 T cell receptor beta chains originate from one sample sequenced in a study of T cells in Graves' hyperthyroidism and ophthalmopathy (dated 2019 in TCRdb). The library relied on multiplex PCR. TCRdb names Illumina HiSeq 2000 as the instrument used. Amplification of TCR beta CDR3 regions was carried out from RNA transcripts. The first round of RT-PCR for the TCR CDR3 was performed with the HTBI primer set and the Qiagen OneStep RT-PCR kit. Starting from the raw public reads, TCRdb applied fastp trimming at Q25, assembled clones with MiXCR and retained in-frame beta chains. Each entry is one CDR3 protein sequence, shown with its most common DNA and genes. In all, the sample holds 330,000 or so distinct CDR3 sequences, and about 19% of those were seen once. Under 45% of the sample is held by the ten biggest clonotypes. Input material: blood. Receptors were obtained from a man aged 45 to 65 with Graves' ophthalmopathy.

The chain has TRBV28 and TRBJ2-3; TRBD2 aligns across 10 bases. Unmatched junction bases numbered 10, after V lost 6 bases and J lost 4 bases. CDR1 and CDR2 (germline): MDHEN, SYDVKM. The CDR3 runs to 16 residues. CDR3 protein: CASSPRWLAGADTQYF. The DNA of the CDR3 is TGTGCCAGCAGCCCCAGGTGGCTAGCGGGGGCAGATACGCAGTATTTT.

This clonotype was recorded many times. One end of the junction is discordant with germline, which a read error may explain. The chain links TRBV11-2 to TRBJ1-2; no reliable D call. The CDR3 consists of 13 residues. Per germline, CDR1 SGHAT and CDR2 FQNNGV. The CDR3 DNA reads as TGTGCCAGCAGCATAGACAAAGGGTATGGCTACACCTTC. Translating gives CASSIDKGYGYTF.

This clonotype was seen only a few times. This CDR3 reads CASSLGLAGGGETQYF. Here the CDR3 DNA reads TGTGCCAGCAGTCTGGGACTAGCGGGAGGCGGGGAGACCCAGTACTTC. The chain joins TRBV28 to TRBJ2-5; 15 positions match TRBD2. The CDR3 runs 16 residues. Germline CDR1 reads MDHEN; CDR2 reads SYDVKM. V lost 5 bases and J lost 5; bases outside the gene matches: 6.